The sequence of this T cell receptor (beta chain) was determined in a study of response to subunit inactivated influenza vaccine. The CDR3 sequence is 15 residues long. CDR1 is SGHKS and CDR2 is YYEKEE in the germline V gene (reference sequence). The V and J ends lost 6 bases and 1 base respectively, with 16 bases between them. There are a few counts of this clonotype. The antigen is undetermined. MiXCR, run by TCRdb on the RT-PCR reads, gives a single entry per CDR3 protein. The sample lists about 310,000 distinct CDR3 sequences, just over 20% occurring once. The study's findings and limits: There was a suggestion from the authors that each seasonal influenza vaccination recruits few new T cells.

The source material was PBMCs from blood, sampled about 19 months after vaccination. The clonotype was recovered from a man aged 50 to 75 who received an inactivated influenza vaccine. The gene calls are TRBV5-5 and TRBJ1-1, with D hard to call. CDR3 DNA: TGTGCCAGCATCCCAGGACGGCGCTCGAACACTGAAGCTTTCTTT. It yields the protein CASIPGRRSNTEAFF.